The present entry profiles one TCR beta chain with its context. Its antigen is not identified. The method was immunoSEQ multiplex PCR; TCRdb's version includes in-frame clones alone and lacks a portion of them. Of hundreds of thousands of clones listed, 95% to 96% are singletons. The record originates from a study of shared clonotypes between healthy human individuals. Study information: CD4 naive cells filled three plates per donor, CD4 memory three, CD8 naive two and CD8 memory one.

Germline V gives CDR1 SGHRS, CDR2 YFSETQ. The CDR3 has 14 amino acids. J lost 3 bases, V lost 4 bases, and 4 bases had no gene match. Study-level points and caveats: Blood was the sole source, and tissue repertoires probably differ. Among the subsets, naive ones generally showed larger estimated richness than memory ones. Generation of non-shared clonotypes was less probable than generation of clonotypes shared by all four donors.

The naive CD8 fraction comprised CD45RO-negative cells positively selected for CCR7 and excluded terminally differentiated effector memory CD45RA+ cells. The genes are TRBV5-1 and TRBJ1-2, with 9 bases that match TRBD1. The sample was naive CD8+ T cells sorted from blood. This receptor was taken from a woman aged 25 to 39 in good health. In DNA form, the CDR3 reads TGCGCCAGCAGCGCCGACAGGGGGGACTATGGCTACACCTTC. Protein: CASSADRGDYGYTF.